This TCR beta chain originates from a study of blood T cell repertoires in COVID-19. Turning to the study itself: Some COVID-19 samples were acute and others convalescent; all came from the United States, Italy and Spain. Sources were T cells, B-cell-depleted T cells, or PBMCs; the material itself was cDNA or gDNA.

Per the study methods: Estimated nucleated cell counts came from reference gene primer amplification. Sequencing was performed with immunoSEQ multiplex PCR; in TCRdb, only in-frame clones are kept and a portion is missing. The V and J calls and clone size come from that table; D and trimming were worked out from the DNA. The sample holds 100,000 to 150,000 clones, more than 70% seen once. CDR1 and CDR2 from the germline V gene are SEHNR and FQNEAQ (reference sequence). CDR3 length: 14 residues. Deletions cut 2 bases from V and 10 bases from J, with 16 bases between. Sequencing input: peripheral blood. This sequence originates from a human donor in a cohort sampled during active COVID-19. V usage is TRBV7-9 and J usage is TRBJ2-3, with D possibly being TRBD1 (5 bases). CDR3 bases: TGTGCCAGCAGCTTACCTCCCGTAGGGGTTGCGCAGTATTTT. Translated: CASSLPPVGVAQYF.